Below, 4 T cell receptor beta chains from the same sample are listed, as sequenced in a study of cytomegalovirus exposure and HLA in healthy donors. In the PCR, 60 Vbeta and 13 Jbeta primers were used. TCRdb keeps only in-frame clones here, not all; method: immunoSEQ multiplex PCR. Here the sample spans approximately 190,000 clones, roughly 80% being singletons. The specimen was PBMCs. These TCRs come from a man in his fifties in good health and CMV-seronegative.

The rearrangement joins TRBV27 to TRBJ1-1; 10 nucleotides match TRBD1. The CDR3 contains 17 residues. Germline CDR1 MNHEY, CDR2 SMNVEV (reference sequence). V lost 5 bases to trimming and J lost 3 bases; unmatched junction nucleotides: 12. The CDR3 nucleotides read TGTGCCAGCAGTGTGACAGGGGGCGCAAGGAGGTACACTGAAGCTTTCTTT. Amino acid sequence: CASSVTGGARRYTEAFF.

This chain uses TRBV2 with TRBJ1-2; D not resolved. This CDR3 contains 13 residues. Per germline, CDR1 SNHLY and CDR2 FYNNEI. Trimming shortened V by 4 bases and J by 0 bases, and 6 bases separated the two germline ends. This CDR3 reads CASSGRTNYGYTF. The DNA of the CDR3 is TGTGCCAGCAGTGGGCGGACTAACTATGGCTACACCTTC.

V gene TRBV10-3 combines with J gene TRBJ1-5; possible D gene TRBD1, 6 bases. Trimming removed 8 bases at V and 4 bases at J, with 15 bases between. The CDR3 runs 14 residues. Germline V gene data show CDR1 as ENHRY and CDR2 as SYGVKD. In nucleotides, the CDR3 is TGTGCCATCGGTTCAATAGGGACAAATCAGCCCCAGCATTTT. Residues: CAIGSIGTNQPQHF.

J is TRBJ2-1 and V is TRBV10-3, with TRBD2 identical over 8 bases. Trimming at V came to 6 bases and at J to 8 bases, leaving 9 bases not matched to a gene. Germline CDR1 is ENHRY and CDR2 is SYGVKD. This CDR3 is 14 amino acids long. The CDR3 sequence: CAISPGGGLYEQFF. The CDR3 DNA sequence: TGTGCCATCAGCCCGGGCGGGGGGCTTTATGAGCAGTTCTTC.